This T cell receptor beta chain was found in a study of blood T cell repertoires in COVID-19. Study-wide background: The United States, Italy and Spain provided the acute and convalescent COVID-19 samples. From T cells, B-cell-depleted T cells, or PBMCs came the material, which was cDNA or gDNA.

This clone was seen only a few times. Trimming at V came to 5 bases and at J to 2 bases, leaving 5 bases not matched to a gene. This CDR3 spans 14 amino acids. Per the germline V gene, CDR1 is LNHDA and CDR2 is SQIVND (reference sequence). As handled by the study authors: Using reference gene primer amplification, nucleated cell counts were estimated. Profiled with immunoSEQ multiplex PCR; TCRdb holds only in-frame clones, not every one. V and J calls and clone size are given by that table; D and trimming were obtained from the DNA. The sample has some 58,000 clones, over 70% seen once; the top ten hold about 34%.

J is TRBJ1-1 and V is TRBV19, with 7 bases identical to TRBD1. The sequence came from a human donor in a cohort sampled during active COVID-19. Material for sequencing was peripheral blood. CDR3 DNA sequence: TGTGCCAGTAGTCCCGGGACAGACAACACTGAAGCTTTCTTT. Translating it yields CASSPGTDNTEAFF.